This T cell receptor (beta chain) emerged from a study of blood T cell repertoires in COVID-19. Germline V lookup: CDR1 LGHDT, CDR2 YNNKEL (reference sequence). The CDR3 consists of 15 residues. The trim removed 1 base at V and 6 bases at J, leaving 3 bases unmatched. Assay used: immunoSEQ multiplex PCR; TCRdb lists only in-frame clones, some missing. In the table there are a few hundred thousand clones, 75% to 90% of which are singletons. Sequencing used PBMCs or T cells enriched from blood (not recorded which). The V and J genes are TRBV3-1 (or the pseudogene TRBV3-2) and TRBJ1-5; 10 bases are shared with TRBD1. The receptor's source is a man aged 18 to 35 who had recovered from COVID-19. CDR3 sequence (DNA): TGTGCCAGCAGCCAAGGACAGGGGGCTAGTCAGCCCCAGCATTTT. Protein sequence: CASSQGQGASQPQHF.